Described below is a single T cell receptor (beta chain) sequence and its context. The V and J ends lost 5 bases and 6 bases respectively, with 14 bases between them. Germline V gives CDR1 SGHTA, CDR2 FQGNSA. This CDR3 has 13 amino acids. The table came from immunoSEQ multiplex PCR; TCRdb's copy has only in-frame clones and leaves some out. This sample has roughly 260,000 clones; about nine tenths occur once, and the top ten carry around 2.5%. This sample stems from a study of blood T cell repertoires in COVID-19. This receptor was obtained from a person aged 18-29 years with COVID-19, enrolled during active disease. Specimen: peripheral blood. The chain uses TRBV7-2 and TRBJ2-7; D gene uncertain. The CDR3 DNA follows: TGTGCCAGCAGCCCTTCCATCACTCTCGAGCAGTACTTC. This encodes CASSPSITLEQYF.